Detailed here is one T cell receptor (beta chain). Its antigen is undetermined. CDR1 is PRHDT and CDR2 is FYEKMQ in the germline V gene (reference sequence). The V segment lost 5 bases and the J segment 0 bases; nucleotides outside the gene matches: 7. This CDR3 has 16 residues. The naive CD8 subset, CD45RO-negative cells positively selected for CCR7, excluded terminally differentiated effector memory CD45RA+ cells. Donation came from healthy HIV-negative adults that had no recent acute infections or vaccinations. This sample was included in a study of shared clonotypes between healthy human individuals. Using immunoSEQ multiplex PCR, the repertoire was profiled, and TCRdb retains in-frame clones only, with some absent. The sample consists of just over 2,000,000 clones, about 95% of them appearing once. General observations from the study: Compared with memory subsets, naive subsets generally had larger estimated richness. In this cohort, only blood was sampled, and tissue repertoires likely differ.

The receptor comes from a young man in good health. The chain employs TRBV13 and TRBJ2-1, with 7 bases aligning to TRBD2. The sample consisted of naive CD8+ T cells sorted from blood. The CDR3 is CASSPPGLHSYNEQFF. CDR3 in DNA: TGTGCCAGCAGCCCCCCGGGACTACACTCCTACAATGAGCAGTTCTTC. Full variable domain (rest looked up from reference TRBV13 and TRBJ2-1): AAGVIQSPRHLIKEKRETATLKCYPIPRHDTVYWYQQGPGQDPQFLISFYEKMQSDKGSIPDRFSAQQFSDYHSELNMSSLELGDSALYFCASSPPGLHSYNEQFFGPGTRLTVL.